This T cell receptor (beta chain) was found in a study of CD8 T cells in Susac syndrome. CDR1 and CDR2 from the germline V gene are SGHTA and FQGNSA. Between the trimmed V and J ends, which lost 0 bases and 2 bases, there was a span of 15 bases. The CDR3 is made up of 17 amino acids. The authors reverse transcribed roughly 0.5 to 1 ug RNA with random hexamers. Using its own MiXCR run on the immunoSEQ multiplex PCR reads, TCRdb lists one record per CDR3 protein. The profile shows 120,000 or so distinct CDR3 sequences, under 96% of them singletons. Sequencing was done on a sample of CD4+ T cells from PBMCs. The TCR originated in a human donor with Susac syndrome. This chain joins TRBV7-2 and TRBJ2-3; maybe TRBD2 (6 bases). DNA of the CDR3: TGTGCCAGCAGCTTAGCGCGGGGAGGCCACAACACAGATACGCAGTATTTT. This sequence encodes CASSLARGGHNTDTQYF.